This T cell receptor beta chain was observed in a study of T cell responses to AZD1222 COVID-19 vaccine. Here immunoSEQ multiplex PCR was the method, and the copy in TCRdb shows in-frame clones only, minus some. The profile shows roughly 150,000 clones, 70% to 90% of them singletons. The V segment lost 10 bases and the J segment 6 bases; nucleotides outside the gene matches: 12. In germline, CDR1 is MNHNY, CDR2 SVGAGI (reference sequence). This CDR3 has 14 residues. The chain has TRBV6-6 and TRBJ1-5; 7 bases map to TRBD1. The clonotype was recovered from an adult in good health. Sequenced material: peripheral blood, taken on day 0 of MenACWY control vaccination. CDR3 DNA sequence: TGTGCCACTCAACTAGGGGGCGAGGGTCAGCCCCAGCATTTT. Amino acid sequence: CATQLGGEGQPQHF.